This entry is about one T cell receptor beta chain. The sample originates from a study of blood T cell repertoires in COVID-19. Study information: The United States, Italy and Spain were the sources of the acute and convalescent COVID-19 samples.

Germline V gives CDR1 KGHDR, CDR2 SFDVKD. The CDR3 covers 13 residues. V lost 4 bases and J lost 7, with 9 bases in between. Here immunoSEQ multiplex PCR was the method, and the copy in TCRdb shows in-frame clones only, minus some. The table lists under 95,000 clones, around 81% of them singletons. The chain employs TRBV24-1 and TRBJ1-4; D is uncertain. The specimen was peripheral blood. The receptor was isolated from a woman in her sixties or seventies with acute or convalescent COVID-19. This chain's CDR3 is CATSDSPGEKLFF. In DNA form, the CDR3 reads TGTGCCACCAGTGACTCCCCCGGTGAAAAACTGTTTTTT.